This T cell receptor beta chain was identified during a study of blood T cell repertoires in COVID-19. Measured with immunoSEQ multiplex PCR; TCRdb has only the in-frame clones, and not every one. The data contain fewer than 250,000 clones, 80% to 90% of them seen just once; the ten biggest clones take up 2% to 3%. V shed 6 bases and J shed 2 bases, with 11 bases lying between them. Germline V gene data show CDR1 as ENHRY and CDR2 as SYGVKD. This CDR3 spans 13 amino acids. The chain uses TRBV10-3 and TRBJ2-7; D possibly corresponds to TRBD1 (6 bases). This clonotype was sampled from a woman aged 25-40 years with acute COVID-19. Specimen: PBMCs or T cells enriched from blood (not recorded which). The CDR3 reads CAISRDITYEQYF. In nucleotides, the CDR3 is TGTGCCATCAGCCGGGACATCACCTACGAGCAGTACTTC.